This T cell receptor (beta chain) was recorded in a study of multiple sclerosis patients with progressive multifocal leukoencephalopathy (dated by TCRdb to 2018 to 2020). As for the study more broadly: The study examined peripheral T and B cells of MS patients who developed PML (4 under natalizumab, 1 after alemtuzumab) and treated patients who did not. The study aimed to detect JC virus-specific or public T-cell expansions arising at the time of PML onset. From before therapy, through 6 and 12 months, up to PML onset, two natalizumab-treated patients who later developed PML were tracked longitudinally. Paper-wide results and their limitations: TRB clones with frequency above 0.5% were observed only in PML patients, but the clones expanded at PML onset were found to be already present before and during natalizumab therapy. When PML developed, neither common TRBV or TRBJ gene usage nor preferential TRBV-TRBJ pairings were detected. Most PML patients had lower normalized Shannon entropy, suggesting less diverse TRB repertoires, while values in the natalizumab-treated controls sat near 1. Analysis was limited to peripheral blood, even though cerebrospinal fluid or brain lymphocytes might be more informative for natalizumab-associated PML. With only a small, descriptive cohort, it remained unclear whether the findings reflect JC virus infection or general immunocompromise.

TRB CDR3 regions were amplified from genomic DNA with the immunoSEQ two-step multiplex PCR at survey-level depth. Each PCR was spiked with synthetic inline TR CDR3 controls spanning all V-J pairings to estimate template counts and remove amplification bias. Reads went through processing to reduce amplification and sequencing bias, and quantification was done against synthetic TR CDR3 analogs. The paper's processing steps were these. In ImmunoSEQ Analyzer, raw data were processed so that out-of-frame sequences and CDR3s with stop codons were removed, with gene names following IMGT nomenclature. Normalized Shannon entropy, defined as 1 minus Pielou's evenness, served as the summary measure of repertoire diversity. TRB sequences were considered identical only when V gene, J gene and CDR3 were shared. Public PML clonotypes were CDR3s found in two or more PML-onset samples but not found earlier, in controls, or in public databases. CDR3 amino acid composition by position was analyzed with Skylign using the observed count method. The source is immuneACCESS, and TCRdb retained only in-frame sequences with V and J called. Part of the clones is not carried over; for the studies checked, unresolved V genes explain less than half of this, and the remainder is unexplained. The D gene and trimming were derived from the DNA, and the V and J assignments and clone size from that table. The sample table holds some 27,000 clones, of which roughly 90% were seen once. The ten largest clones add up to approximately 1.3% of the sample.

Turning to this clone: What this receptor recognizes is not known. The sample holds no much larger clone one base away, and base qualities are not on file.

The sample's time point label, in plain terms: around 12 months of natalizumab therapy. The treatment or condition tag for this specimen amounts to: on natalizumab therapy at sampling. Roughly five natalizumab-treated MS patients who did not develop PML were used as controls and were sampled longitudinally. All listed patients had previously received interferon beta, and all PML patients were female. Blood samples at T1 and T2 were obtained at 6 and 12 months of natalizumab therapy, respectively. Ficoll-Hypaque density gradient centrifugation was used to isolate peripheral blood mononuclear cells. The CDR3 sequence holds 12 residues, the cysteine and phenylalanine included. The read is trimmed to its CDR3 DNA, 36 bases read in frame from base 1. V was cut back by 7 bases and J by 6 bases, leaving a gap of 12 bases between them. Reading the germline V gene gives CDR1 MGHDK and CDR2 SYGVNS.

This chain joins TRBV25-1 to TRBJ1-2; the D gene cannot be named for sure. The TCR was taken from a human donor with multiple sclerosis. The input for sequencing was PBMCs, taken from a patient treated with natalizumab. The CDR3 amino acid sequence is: CASTGGCNGYTF. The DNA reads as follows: TGTGCCAGCACCGGAGGGTGTAATGGCTACACCTTC.